The subject of this entry is one T cell receptor beta chain. Tumor DNA from FFPE samples was quantified with amplified housekeeping genes. The table came from immunoSEQ multiplex PCR; TCRdb's copy has only in-frame clones and leaves some out. The sample contains more than 35,000 clones, just over 35% of which appear only once. This entry belongs to a study of PD-L1 blockade in urothelial cancer. Looked up from germline, CDR1 is MDHEN and CDR2 is SYDVKM. V was clipped by 3 bases and J by 5 bases; unmatched bases: 1. The CDR3 sequence is 14 residues long. This TCR derives from a man aged 55 to 70 with urothelial cancer. This chain joins TRBV28 and TRBJ2-1; 10 bases agree with TRBD2. The source was tumor tissue, collected before atezolizumab (anti-PD-L1) treatment. CDR3 sequence: CASSLGLANNEQFF. CDR3 nucleotide sequence: TGTGCCAGCAGTTTGGGACTAGCGAACAATGAGCAGTTCTTC.